This TCR beta chain was identified during a study of T cell repertoires in cytomegalovirus infection. Study overall: An indication of both CMV infection and matching HLA type came from public TCR beta signatures. Regarding the study as a whole: Adding up the frequency of public TCR beta families identified people who carried CMV plus the relevant HLA.

Germline CDR1 DFQATT, CDR2 SNEGSKA (reference sequence). V gave up 0 bases and J gave up 5 bases, with 13 bases separating them. The CDR3 runs 14 residues. Each CDR3 protein is one row after TCRdb ran MiXCR on the reads. Here the sample spans fewer than 650,000 distinct CDR3 sequences, about 39% being singletons. As for this clonotype: What it recognizes is unknown.

Specimen: cultured PBMCs, collected from culture after CMV antigen stimulation. The genes are TRBV20-1 and TRBJ2-5; possibly TRBD1 or TRBD2 for D (5 bases each). The TCR sequence derives from a human donor in good health (CMV status not recorded). Some clones in this sample may be carry-over from other donors' samples. Written as DNA, the CDR3 is TGCAGTGCTAGAGATTCGGGGCGCGGGGAGACCCAGTACTTC. Translation: CSARDSGRGETQYF.